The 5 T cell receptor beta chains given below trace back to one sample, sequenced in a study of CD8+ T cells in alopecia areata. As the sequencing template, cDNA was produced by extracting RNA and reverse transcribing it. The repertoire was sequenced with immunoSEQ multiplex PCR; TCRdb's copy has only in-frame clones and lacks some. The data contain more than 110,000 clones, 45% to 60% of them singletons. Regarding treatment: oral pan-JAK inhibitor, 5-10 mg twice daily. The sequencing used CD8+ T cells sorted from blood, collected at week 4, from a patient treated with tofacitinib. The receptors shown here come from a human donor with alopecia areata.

In DNA form, the CDR3 reads TGCGCCAGCAGCCAAGATAGACCTCAAGAGACCCAGTACTTC. Its translation: CASSQDRPQETQYF. The chain recombines TRBV4-1 with TRBJ2-5; D gene unclear. The CDR3 length is 14 residues. V was shortened by 0 bases and J by 2 bases, with 7 bases between the two germline ends. Germline loops: CDR1 MGHRA, CDR2 YSYEKL.

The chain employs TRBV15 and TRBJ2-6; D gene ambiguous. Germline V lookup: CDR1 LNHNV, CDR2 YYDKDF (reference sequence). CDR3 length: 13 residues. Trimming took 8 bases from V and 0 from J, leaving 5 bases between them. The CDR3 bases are TGTGCCACCTGTCCCTCTGGGGCCAACGTCCTGACTTTC. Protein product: CATCPSGANVLTF.

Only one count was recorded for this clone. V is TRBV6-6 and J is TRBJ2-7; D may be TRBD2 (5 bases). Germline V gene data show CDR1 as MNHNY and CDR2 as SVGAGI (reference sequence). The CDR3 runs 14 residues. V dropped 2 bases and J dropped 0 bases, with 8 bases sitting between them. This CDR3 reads CASSYAGDSYEQYF. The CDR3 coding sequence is TGTGCCAGCAGTTACGCCGGGGACTCCTACGAGCAGTACTTC.

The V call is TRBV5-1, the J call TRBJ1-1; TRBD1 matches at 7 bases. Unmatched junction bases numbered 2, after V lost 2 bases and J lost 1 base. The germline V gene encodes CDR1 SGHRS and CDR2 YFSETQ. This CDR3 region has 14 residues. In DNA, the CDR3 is TGCGCCAGCAGCTTACAGGGGAGGAACACTGAAGCTTTCTTT. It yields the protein CASSLQGRNTEAFF.

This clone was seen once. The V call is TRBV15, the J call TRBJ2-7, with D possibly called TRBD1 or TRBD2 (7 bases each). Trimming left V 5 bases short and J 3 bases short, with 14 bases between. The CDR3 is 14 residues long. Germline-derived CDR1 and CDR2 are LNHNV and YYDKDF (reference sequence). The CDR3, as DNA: TGTGCCACCAGCGGGGAGGGGGCAATCTACGAGCAGTACTTC. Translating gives CATSGEGAIYEQYF.